The next 2 T cell receptor beta chains were all read from a single sample in a study of T-cell reconstitution after alpha-beta-depleted transplantation in children (dated by TCRdb to about 2016). Libraries were prepared through PCR. Instrument used: Illumina HiSeq 2500. To normalize quantification of the TCRbeta repertoire, the TCR libraries were built with molecular barcoding that relied on unique molecular identifiers. TCRdb trimmed the raw reads at Q25, called clones with MiXCR and kept productive beta chains. Under each unique CDR3 protein, matching rows form one entry showing the most common genes and DNA. This sample has 130,000 to 150,000 distinct CDR3 sequences in its table, and roughly 8.8% of those were observed once. Around 18% of the sample is held by the ten biggest clonotypes. Read against the paper, the sample's treatment or condition label means: allogeneic hematopoietic cell transplantation with graft depleted of TCRalphabeta T cells and CD19 B cells.

Sequenced here: PBMCs, mostly from graft donor cells, sampled 180 days after TCRalphabeta/CD19-depleted stem cell transplant. The receptors were sampled from a female patient aged 2-15 years who had a stem cell transplant for congenital amegakaryocytic thrombocytopenia, so the T cells may come from the graft donor.

This clonotype was seen a handful of times. The rearrangement joins TRBV7-9 to TRBJ2-1, with D unclear. The CDR3 is made up of 15 amino acids. The germline gives CDR1 SEHNR, CDR2 FQNEAQ (reference sequence). Trimming took 2 bases from V and 6 from J, leaving 14 bases between them. CDR3 sequence (DNA): TGTGCCAGCAGCTTAAAAGGAAATTCGGGCAATGAGCAGTTCTTC. Its translation: CASSLKGNSGNEQFF. Full variable domain (remainder filled in from reference TRBV7-9 and TRBJ2-1): DTGVSQNPRHKITKRGQNVTFRCDPISEHNRLYWYRQTLGQGPEFLTYFQNEAQLEKSRLLSDRFSAERPKGSFSTLEIQRTEQGDSAMYLCASSLKGNSGNEQFFGPGTRLTVL.

This clonotype was seen ten or more times. The V and J genes are TRBV28 and TRBJ2-4; D gene ambiguous. Per germline, CDR1 MDHEN and CDR2 SYDVKM. Deletions cut 3 bases from V and 0 bases from J, with 3 bases between. The CDR3 covers 13 residues. The CDR3 DNA reads as TGTGCCAGCAGTTTGATAGCCAAAAACATTCAGTACTTC. Its protein product is CASSLIAKNIQYF.